Listed here are 21 T cell receptor beta chains from one sample, sequenced in a study of cytomegalovirus exposure and HLA in healthy donors (dated by TCRdb to 2016 to 2017). The library relied on the immunoSEQ multiplex PCR assay. A mixture of 60 forward primers for TCR Vbeta segments and 13 reverse primers for TCR Jbeta segments was used in the multiplex PCR. TCRdb took this table from immuneACCESS and kept in-frame rearrangements with V and J called. Such tables lack part of the clones; where checked against another copy, unresolved V genes explain under half of the gap, and the rest is unexplained. The table for this sample lists around 200,000 clones; 84% of them were counted only once. Together, the top ten hold more than 0.95% of the sample. Source material: PBMCs. Receptor source: a girl aged 2 to 10 in good health and CMV-seropositive.

This clone showed up just a few times. The V and J genes are TRBV6-5 and TRBJ2-7; 7 nucleotides agree with TRBD2. The germline gives CDR1 MNHEY, CDR2 SVGAGI. The CDR3 runs to 15 residues. V dropped 2 bases and J dropped 4; count of bases not matched to a gene: 8. The CDR3 DNA reads TGTGCCAGCAGTTACGAGGGAGGGCCGAATTACGAGCAGTACTTC. This encodes CASSYEGGPNYEQYF.

This chain uses TRBV7-8 with TRBJ2-7; D may be TRBD1 (6 bases). Germline V gene data show CDR1 as SGHVS and CDR2 as FQNEAQ. Trimming shortened V by 5 bases and J by 0 bases, and 11 bases separated the two germline ends. The CDR3 is 14 residues long. For the CDR3, the DNA is TGTGCCAGCAGCCCCTCGACAGGCTCCTACGAGCAGTACTTC. Translation: CASSPSTGSYEQYF. The variable domain in full, with the rest retrieved from reference TRBV7-8 and TRBJ2-7, is GAGVSQSPRYKVAKRGQDVALRCDPISGHVSLFWYQQALGQGPEFLTYFQNEAQLDKSGLPSDRFFAERPEGSVSTLKIQRTQQEDSAVYLCASSPSTGSYEQYFGPGTRLTVT.

The DNA of the CDR3 is TGTGCCAGCAGCTTTTCAGGGTTTGAAGCTTTCTTT. It is translated as CASSFSGFEAFF. This chain uses TRBV5-4 with TRBJ1-1, with D possibly being TRBD1 (5 bases). Looked up from germline, CDR1 is SGHNT and CDR2 is YYREEE (reference sequence). The V and J ends lost 2 bases and 7 bases respectively, with 9 bases between them. This CDR3 is built from 12 residues.

J is TRBJ2-1 and V is TRBV5-4, with D possibly TRBD1 on 6 matching bases. The V and J ends lost 0 bases and 0 bases respectively, with 16 bases between them. Looked up from germline, CDR1 is SGHNT and CDR2 is YYREEE (reference sequence). This CDR3 spans 18 amino acids. CDR3 residues: CASSLDGGAPSSYNEQFF. The DNA for the CDR3 is TGTGCCAGCAGCTTGGATGGGGGCGCCCCGAGCTCCTACAATGAGCAGTTCTTC.

This chain uses TRBV9 with TRBJ1-1, with 9 bases identical to TRBD1. Looked up from germline, CDR1 is SGDLS and CDR2 is YYNGEE. Trimming took 4 bases from V and 1 from J; bases not matched to a gene: 8. This CDR3 spans 16 amino acids. The CDR3 here is CASSRALGQGNTEAFF. The DNA of the CDR3 is TGTGCCAGCAGCCGCGCGTTGGGACAGGGGAACACTGAAGCTTTCTTT. Using reference TRBV9 and TRBJ1-1 for the parts outside the CDR3, the full variable domain is DSGVTQTPKHLITATGQRVTLRCSPRSGDLSVYWYQQSLDQGLQFLIQYYNGEERAKGNILERFSAQQFPDLHSELNLSSLELGDSALYFCASSRALGQGNTEAFFGQGTRLTVV.

A single count supports this clone. The chain uses TRBV5-1 and TRBJ2-1; 12 bases line up with TRBD2. After removal of 5 bases from V and 6 bases from J, the junction contained 6 bases not matched to a gene. The germline gives CDR1 SGHRS, CDR2 YFSETQ. This CDR3 comprises 15 residues. The CDR3 protein is CASSLTSGRFNEQFF. CDR3 DNA sequence: TGCGCCAGCAGTCTGACTAGCGGGAGATTCAATGAGCAGTTCTTC.

This chain connects TRBV7-2 to TRBJ2-7, with D possibly matching TRBD2 (6 bases). CDR3 length equals 15 residues. Trimming shortened V by 3 bases and J by 2 bases, and 14 bases separated the two germline ends. Looked up from germline, CDR1 is SGHTA and CDR2 is FQGNSA. CDR3 bases: TGTGCCAGCAGCTTCCTGCAGGGAGGAACCTACGAGCAGTACTTC. It is translated as CASSFLQGGTYEQYF.

This chain links TRBV9 with TRBJ1-5, with D unresolved. The germline gives CDR1 SGDLS, CDR2 YYNGEE. With 4 bases removed from V and 0 bases from J, the gap between germline ends came to 5 bases. CDR3 length equals 13 residues. CDR3 nucleotides: TGTGCCAGCAGCCTTTATAGCAATCAGCCCCAGCATTTT. It translates to CASSLYSNQPQHF.

This chain connects TRBV7-6 to TRBJ2-1; 11 bases agree with TRBD1. The CDR3 loop spans 16 amino acids. Looked up from germline, CDR1 is SGHVS and CDR2 is FNYEAQ. With V trimmed by 5 bases and J by 9 bases, 12 bases remained unmatched. CDR3: CASSPRTGGSVVEQFF. The CDR3 DNA reads TGTGCCAGCAGCCCACGGACAGGGGGCTCTGTGGTTGAGCAGTTCTTC.

J is TRBJ1-3 and V is TRBV30; 7 nucleotides agree with TRBD1. Per the germline V gene, CDR1 is GTSNPN and CDR2 is SVGIG (reference sequence). The CDR3 extends over 16 amino acids. Trimming cost V 2 bases and J 0 bases; bases outside gene matches: 7. The CDR3 protein is CAWSLQGTVSGNTIYF. The DNA of the CDR3 is TGTGCCTGGAGTTTACAGGGGACAGTCTCTGGAAACACCATATATTTT.

This sequence joins TRBV5-1 and TRBJ2-7; 9 nucleotides agree with TRBD2. Per the germline V gene, CDR1 is SGHRS and CDR2 is YFSETQ. V shed 4 bases and J 5 bases; nucleotides not matched to a gene: 19. The CDR3 contains 18 residues. The CDR3 protein is CASSPIIWREGRRNEQYF. The CDR3 nucleotides are TGCGCCAGCAGCCCCATAATCTGGCGGGAGGGCCGGAGAAACGAGCAGTACTTC.

The V and J genes are TRBV18 and TRBJ2-7, with D unclear. Germline V gene sequence: CDR1 KGHSH, CDR2 LQKENI. CDR3 length: 14 residues. V was pared by 6 bases and J by 2 bases, with 14 bases between. For the CDR3, the DNA is TGTGCCAGCTCCCCAGCCGGGTCTGCCTACGAGCAGTACTTC. Amino acids: CASSPAGSAYEQYF.

The chain joins TRBV5-4 to TRBJ2-3, with D tentatively TRBD1 (6 bases). Per germline, CDR1 SGHNT and CDR2 YYREEE (reference sequence). The CDR3 is made up of 15 amino acids. V lost 2 bases and J lost 0, with 10 bases in between. CDR3 nucleotide sequence: TGTGCCAGCAGCTTACAGGGCCGCAGCACAGATACGCAGTATTTT. Translation: CASSLQGRSTDTQYF.

The table lists this clone with a few counts. This chain uses TRBV5-1 with TRBJ1-5, with D hard to call. The CDR3 has 13 residues. The germline V and J ends were trimmed by 3 bases and 4 bases, with 8 bases remaining between them. Germline lookup yields CDR1 SGHRS and CDR2 YFSETQ. The CDR3 nucleotides read TGCGCCAGCAGCTCGGGCGGGAATCAGCCCCAGCATTTT. Amino acid sequence: CASSSGGNQPQHF. Together with reference TRBV5-1 and TRBJ1-5, the CDR3 gives the full variable domain: KAGVTQTPRYLIKTRGQQVTLSCSPISGHRSVSWYQQTPGQGLQFLFEYFSETQRNKGNFPGRFSGRQFSNSRSEMNVSTLELGDSALYLCASSSGGNQPQHFGDGTRLSIL.

The genes are TRBV4-1 and TRBJ2-1; possibly TRBD2 for D (7 bases). V was cut by 0 bases and J by 10 bases, with 22 bases left in between. Looked up from germline, CDR1 is MGHRA and CDR2 is YSYEKL. The CDR3 length is 17 residues. The CDR3 nucleotides are TGCGCCAGCAGCCAAGAGCCGATGGGGGGGGGCCGGGGAGAGCAGTTCTTC. Its protein product is CASSQEPMGGGRGEQFF.

The sample holds one count of this clone. This chain links TRBV28 with TRBJ1-1; the D gene is possibly TRBD1 (5 bases). Trimming shortened V by 2 bases and J by 0 bases, and 7 bases separated the two germline ends. CDR3 length: 14 residues. Germline V lookup: CDR1 MDHEN, CDR2 SYDVKM. The CDR3 loop is CASSLRGMNTEAFF. DNA of the CDR3: TGTGCCAGCAGTTTAAGGGGAATGAACACTGAAGCTTTCTTT.

This rearrangement joins TRBV12-5 to TRBJ1-2; D unclear. CDR3 length equals 14 residues. V was shortened by 5 bases and J by 1 base, with 11 bases between the two germline ends. CDR1 and CDR2 (germline): LGHNT, FRNRAP. CDR3 amino acids: CASGQWRDNYGYTF. For the CDR3, the DNA is TGTGCTAGTGGTCAGTGGAGGGATAACTATGGCTACACCTTC.

The J gene is TRBJ1-1, the V gene TRBV19, with no clear D. The CDR3 extends over 15 amino acids. Germline CDR1 reads LNHDA; CDR2 reads SQIVND (reference sequence). V gave up 6 bases and J gave up 1 base, with 15 bases separating them. The CDR3 DNA follows: TGTGCCAGTAGCCCCTCAGAGGGCCGGAACACTGAAGCTTTCTTT. Amino acids: CASSPSEGRNTEAFF.

This chain links TRBV15 with TRBJ2-1, with 11 bases matching TRBD2. Germline values: CDR1 LNHNV, CDR2 YYDKDF (reference sequence). Trimming removed 2 bases from V and 5 bases from J; junction bases left unmatched: 8. This CDR3 is built from 17 residues. For the CDR3, the DNA is TGTGCCACCAGCAGATTCCAGGGACTAGCGGATCACAATGAGCAGTTCTTC. Translation: CATSRFQGLADHNEQFF.

There are a few counts of this clone. V and J are TRBV2 and TRBJ2-7; TRBD1 aligns across 8 bases. Germline values: CDR1 SNHLY, CDR2 FYNNEI. The CDR3 spans 14 residues. This chain's CDR3 is CGTKSGTGEYEQYF. CDR3 bases: TGTGGAACGAAGTCCGGGACAGGAGAATACGAGCAGTACTTC.

The rearrangement joins TRBV23-1 to TRBJ1-4; 7 bases align to TRBD1. TRBV23-1 falls under the ORF class, with uncertain function. Trimming cost V 0 bases and J 6 bases; bases outside gene matches: 10. The CDR3 has 17 residues. The CDR3 is CASSQSRLTGPHEKLFF. CDR3 nucleotide sequence: TGCGCCAGCAGTCAATCCCGCCTGACAGGGCCCCATGAAAAACTGTTTTTT.